Listed here is a single T cell receptor beta chain. Authors' data handling: The authors estimated nucleated cell counts from reference gene primer amplification. Assay: immunoSEQ multiplex PCR; the TCRdb copy retains only in-frame clones and omits some. The V and J calls and the clone size are those of that table, but D and trimming were determined from the DNA. The sample holds around 190,000 clones; approximately 80% are singletons and the top ten take 11%. CDR3 length equals 13 residues. Per the germline V gene, CDR1 is LNHDA and CDR2 is SQIVND (reference sequence). V was shortened by 6 bases and J by 3 bases, with 9 bases between the two germline ends. These data belong to a study of blood T cell repertoires in COVID-19.

The chain uses TRBV19 and TRBJ2-1; weak D call: TRBD2 (6 bases). The sample taken for sequencing was peripheral blood. The sequence derives from a woman in her forties with COVID-19, enrolled during active disease. For the CDR3, the DNA is TGTGCCAGTAGCCAGGGACTCTACAATGAGCAGTTCTTC. Protein: CASSQGLYNEQFF. Looking up the rest from reference TRBV19 and TRBJ2-1 gives the full variable domain: DGGITQSPKYLFRKEGQNVTLSCEQNLNHDAMYWYRQDPGQGLRLIYYSQIVNDFQKGDIAEGYSVSREKKESFPLTVTSAQKNPTAFYLCASSQGLYNEQFFGPGTRLTVL.